These 23 T cell receptor beta chains were sequenced from one sample in a study of blood T cell repertoires in COVID-19. Sequenced by immunoSEQ multiplex PCR; TCRdb stores in-frame clones only, minus some. Altogether some 220,000 clones are present, 80% to 85% being singletons, with the ten largest covering roughly 5.5%. Sequencing was performed on peripheral blood. All receptors derive from a woman in her 70s with COVID-19, enrolled during active disease.

The chain recombines TRBV19 with TRBJ1-5; 10 bases map to TRBD1. Germline-derived CDR1 and CDR2 are LNHDA and SQIVND (reference sequence). The CDR3 covers 14 residues. Trimming removed 3 bases from V and 6 bases from J; junction bases left unmatched: 2. DNA of the CDR3: TGTGCCAGTAGTATGACAGGGGGCAGTCAGCCCCAGCATTTT. Translated: CASSMTGGSQPQHF.

This clone was recorded only once. V gene TRBV5-1 combines with J gene TRBJ1-2; no firm D call. Germline-derived CDR1 and CDR2 are SGHRS and YFSETQ. There are 12 residues in the CDR3. Between the trimmed V and J ends, which lost 2 bases and 4 bases, there was a span of 6 bases. The CDR3 DNA reads as TGCGCCAGCAGCTTAGAGTTCTATGGCTACACCTTC. Its protein is CASSLEFYGYTF.

This clone has just a few counts. The chain uses TRBV7-2 and TRBJ2-5, with D possibly matching TRBD2 (6 bases). Trimming took off 1 base at V and 4 bases at J, with 13 bases between the two ends. The CDR3 is 15 amino acids. CDR1 and CDR2 from the germline V gene are SGHTA and FQGNSA. CDR3 sequence (DNA): TGTGCCAGCAGCTTAGAAAGGGCTAGCGTAGAGACCCAGTACTTC. It is translated as CASSLERASVETQYF.

The chain joins TRBV27 to TRBJ1-3; D might be TRBD1 (5 bases). The CDR3 has 18 amino acids. Germline V gene sequence: CDR1 MNHEY, CDR2 SMNVEV (reference sequence). Between the trimmed V and J ends, which lost 5 bases and 1 base, there was a span of 21 bases. The CDR3 protein is CASSPTGTLLLSGNTIYF. The CDR3 coding sequence is TGTGCCAGCAGTCCCACCGGGACTCTTCTCCTATCTGGAAACACCATATATTTT.

V and J are TRBV27 and TRBJ2-1, with 7 bases identical to TRBD1. CDR3 length equals 15 residues. The germline V gene has CDR1 MNHEY and CDR2 SMNVEV (reference sequence). Trimming cost V 5 bases and J 6 bases; bases outside gene matches: 10. The CDR3 DNA reads TGTGCCAGCAGTAGAGACAGGGTTAGGGCCAATGAGCAGTTCTTC. Its translation is CASSRDRVRANEQFF.

The rearrangement links TRBV7-9 to TRBJ2-1; 10 bases match TRBD2. The CDR3 covers 17 residues. CDR1 SEHNR and CDR2 FQNEAQ come from the germline V gene (reference sequence). V shed 0 bases and J 6 bases; nucleotides not matched to a gene: 8. CDR3 in amino acids: CASSLATSGITGNEQFF. CDR3 in DNA: TGTGCCAGCAGCTTAGCTACTAGCGGGATAACAGGCAATGAGCAGTTCTTC.

Turning to this clone: Within the sample, other DNA sequences also encode this same CDR3. The chain links TRBV9 to TRBJ1-5; D gene unclear. With 0 bases removed from V and 7 bases from J, the gap between germline ends came to 8 bases. CDR1 SGDLS and CDR2 YYNGEE come from the germline V gene. This CDR3 is built from 13 residues. In DNA form, the CDR3 reads TGTGCCAGCAGCGTAGGAGGTAGCCAGCCCCAGCATTTT. Amino acids: CASSVGGSQPQHF.

The genes are TRBV7-2 and TRBJ2-7, with 10 bases aligning to TRBD2. J lost 2 bases, V lost 0 bases, and 1 base had no gene match. Germline values: CDR1 SGHTA, CDR2 FQGNSA. The CDR3 spans 15 residues. The CDR3 DNA is TGTGCCAGCAGCTTAGCGGGGACTAGCGCCTACGAGCAGTACTTC. Encoded protein: CASSLAGTSAYEQYF.

The chain recombines TRBV19 with TRBJ1-1, with a weak D call TRBD1 (6 bases). Deletions cut 2 bases from V and 0 bases from J, with 16 bases between. The CDR3 is 17 amino acids. CDR1 is LNHDA and CDR2 is SQIVND in the germline V gene (reference sequence). CDR3 sequence reads: CASSIRSRGHLNTEAFF. CDR3 DNA sequence: TGTGCCAGTAGTATAAGGTCCCGGGGACACCTGAACACTGAAGCTTTCTTT.

J is TRBJ1-2 and V is TRBV7-2; D remains ambiguous. The CDR3 has 13 residues. V gave up 5 bases and J gave up 1 base, with 8 bases separating them. Germline CDR1 is SGHTA and CDR2 is FQGNSA. Here the CDR3 DNA reads TGTGCCAGCAGCCTGCAGGTTAACTATGGCTACACCTTC. The encoded protein is CASSLQVNYGYTF.

This clone was seen once. The chain uses TRBV19 and TRBJ2-6; 13 nucleotides line up with TRBD2. The CDR3 is made up of 16 amino acids. The V and J ends lost 10 bases and 1 base, in that order; junction bases with no gene match: 4. The germline V gene has CDR1 LNHDA and CDR2 SQIVND (reference sequence). The CDR3 loop reads CATRTSGRSGANVLTF. The CDR3 DNA follows: TGTGCCACACGGACTAGCGGGAGATCTGGGGCCAACGTCCTGACTTTC.

The chain uses TRBV6-5 and TRBJ2-1; the match to TRBD1 covers 8 bases. Germline CDR1 is MNHEY and CDR2 is SVGAGI. The CDR3 runs to 15 residues. Trimming at V came to 5 bases and at J to 5 bases, leaving 8 bases not matched to a gene. The CDR3 DNA is TGTGCCAGCAGTATTCGGACAGGGCTCAACAATGAGCAGTTCTTC. This codes for CASSIRTGLNNEQFF.

This clone is a singleton in its sample. The J gene is TRBJ2-7, the V gene TRBV9; weak D call: TRBD1 (5 bases). Trimming pared 0 bases from V and 2 bases from J, leaving 12 bases between. This CDR3 comprises 15 residues. The germline CDR1 and CDR2 sequences are SGDLS and YYNGEE. For the CDR3, the DNA is TGTGCCAGCAGCGTAGAGGCAGGGATCACCTACGAGCAGTACTTC. Translating it yields CASSVEAGITYEQYF.

V and J are TRBV6-2 or TRBV6-3 and TRBJ1-5; unclear D gene. The CDR3 has 13 residues. Germline lookup yields CDR1 MNHEY and CDR2 SVGEGT. V was clipped by 4 bases and J by 3 bases, with 7 bases between them. As DNA, the CDR3 is TGTGCCAGCAGTTCCAGTCACAATCAGCCCCAGCATTTT. Its protein product is CASSSSHNQPQHF.

The V call is TRBV7-6, the J call TRBJ2-1; no reliable D call. Trimming stripped 2 bases from V and 7 bases from J, with 18 bases between. Germline loops: CDR1 SGHVS, CDR2 FNYEAQ. The CDR3 covers 16 residues. DNA of the CDR3: TGTGCCAGCAGCTTACTTTCCTCGCGGAGAAATAATGAGCAGTTCTTC. Translation gives CASSLLSSRRNNEQFF.

The chain is built from TRBV6-5 and TRBJ2-1; D remains ambiguous. CDR1 is MNHEY, CDR2 SVGAGI, per germline. V lost 6 bases and J 6 bases, leaving 18 bases between the germline ends. CDR3 length: 15 amino acids. CDR3 amino acids: CASSRRSPSSNEQFF. DNA of the CDR3: TGTGCCAGCAGCCGACGGTCACCCTCTAGCAATGAGCAGTTCTTC.

The V gene is TRBV9, the J gene TRBJ1-3, with 8 bases identical to TRBD1. The CDR3 runs to 16 residues. In germline, CDR1 is SGDLS, CDR2 YYNGEE. V was clipped by 0 bases and J by 3 bases; unmatched bases: 5. For the CDR3, the DNA is TGTGCCAGCAGCGTAGGGTACAGGGGGATTGGAAACACCATATATTTT. Its protein product is CASSVGYRGIGNTIYF.

V is TRBV5-5 and J is TRBJ1-1; tentative D call: TRBD1 (6 bases). Trimming shortened V by 0 bases and J by 10 bases, and 19 bases separated the two germline ends. This CDR3 region has 15 residues. Germline assignment: CDR1 SGHKS and CDR2 YYEKEE (reference sequence). CDR3 sequence: CASSLGAGAVQVAFF. CDR3 sequence (DNA): TGTGCCAGCAGCTTGGGCGCAGGGGCCGTACAGGTAGCTTTCTTT.

The rearrangement joins TRBV2 to TRBJ1-1; 7 bases are shared with TRBD1. CDR1 is SNHLY, CDR2 FYNNEI, per germline. The CDR3 length is 13 residues. The J segment lost 1 base and the V segment lost 7 bases, leaving 3 bases of the junction unmatched. The CDR3 coding sequence is TGTGCCAGCAACGGACAGGAGAACACTGAAGCTTTCTTT. It yields the protein CASNGQENTEAFF.

The chain carries TRBV28 and TRBJ1-3; no definite D call. V was pared by 11 bases and J by 0 bases, with 8 bases between. This CDR3 has 12 residues. Germline V CDR1 and CDR2: MDHEN, SYDVKM. The CDR3 loop is CAARSSGNTIYF. For the CDR3, the DNA is TGTGCCGCGCGAAGCTCTGGAAACACCATATATTTT. Combining the CDR3 with reference TRBV28 and TRBJ1-3 gives the whole variable domain DVKVTQSSRYLVKRTGEKVFLECVQDMDHENMFWYRQDPGLGLRLIYFSYDVKMKEKGDIPEGYSVSREKKERFSLILESASTNQTSMYLCAARSSGNTIYFGEGSWLTVV.

The rearrangement links TRBV6-2 or TRBV6-3 to TRBJ1-1; TRBD1 matches at 7 bases. The CDR3 consists of 14 residues. V trimming: 6 bases; J trimming: 1 base; junction bases outside the gene matches: 5. Per the germline V gene, CDR1 is MNHEY and CDR2 is SVGEGT. CDR3 sequence reads: CASSPRGENTEAFF. CDR3 bases: TGTGCCAGCAGCCCCAGGGGGGAGAACACTGAAGCTTTCTTT.

The chain has TRBV2 and TRBJ1-2; the D is unclear. Looked up from germline, CDR1 is SNHLY and CDR2 is FYNNEI. This CDR3 region has 14 residues. Deletions cut 6 bases from V and 0 bases from J, with 11 bases between. The CDR3 nucleotides read TGTGCCAGCAGCGAGGAGGGTACTAACTATGGCTACACCTTC. Translated: CASSEEGTNYGYTF.

This clone was observed once. The gene calls are TRBV14 and TRBJ1-4; perhaps TRBD1 as D (5 bases). The CDR3 extends over 14 amino acids. Trimming took off 6 bases at V and 8 bases at J, with 16 bases between the two ends. Germline V gene sequence: CDR1 SGHDN, CDR2 FVKESK. The CDR3 here is CASSILGDSEKLFF. DNA of the CDR3: TGTGCCAGCAGTATCCTTGGGGACTCGGAAAAACTGTTTTTT. Complete variable domain (other parts from reference TRBV14 and TRBJ1-4): EAGVTQFPSHSVIEKGQTVTLRCDPISGHDNLYWYRRVMGKEIKFLLHFVKESKQDESGMPNNRFLAERTGGTYSTLKVQPAELEDSGVYFCASSILGDSEKLFFGSGTQLSVL.